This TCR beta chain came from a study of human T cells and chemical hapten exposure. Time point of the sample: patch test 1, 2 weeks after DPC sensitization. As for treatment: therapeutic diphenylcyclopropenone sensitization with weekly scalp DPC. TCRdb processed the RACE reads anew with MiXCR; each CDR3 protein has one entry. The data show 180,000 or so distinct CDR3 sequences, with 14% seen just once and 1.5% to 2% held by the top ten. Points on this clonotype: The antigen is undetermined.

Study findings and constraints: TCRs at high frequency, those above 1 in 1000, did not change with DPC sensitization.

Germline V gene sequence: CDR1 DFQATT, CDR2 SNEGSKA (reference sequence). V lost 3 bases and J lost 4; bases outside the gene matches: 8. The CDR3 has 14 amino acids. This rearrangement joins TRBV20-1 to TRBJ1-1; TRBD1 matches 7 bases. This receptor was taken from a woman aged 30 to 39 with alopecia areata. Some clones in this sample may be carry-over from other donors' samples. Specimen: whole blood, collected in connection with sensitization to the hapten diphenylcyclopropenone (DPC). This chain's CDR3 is CSARTGSLGTEAFF. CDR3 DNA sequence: TGCAGTGCTAGGACAGGGTCCTTAGGCACTGAAGCTTTCTTT.